This TCR beta chain was obtained from a study of CD8+CD57+ T cells in acquired aplastic anemia. For sequencing, patients were chosen who had shown expansion of CD8+CD57+ cells by flow cytometry. Trimming shortened V by 6 bases and J by 0 bases, and 17 bases separated the two germline ends. Per the germline V gene, CDR1 is LGHNA and CDR2 is YNFKEQ. This CDR3 is built from 16 residues. The study, taken as a whole, reports: Patients and controls shared 25 to 35 CD8+ CDR3 sequences, highly expressed in patients.

It was genomic DNA that served as the template for profiling TCR beta VDJ and CDR3. TCRdb recomputed calls from the reads with MiXCR, one row per CDR3 protein. The table shows roughly 80,000 distinct CDR3 sequences, with around 70% occurring only once. About this clonotype itself: As yet, its antigen is unknown.

This clonotype was obtained from a human donor with aplastic anemia. The chain couples TRBV4-2 to TRBJ2-5; D uncertain. Sequences were obtained from sorted CD4+, CD8+, or CD8+CD57+ T cells (not recorded which) from PBMCs. CDR3 coding DNA: TGTGCCAGCAGTTCGGACCGGAGCCTGTACCAAGAGACCCAGTACTTC. It is translated as CASSSDRSLYQETQYF.